One and the same sample provided the 3 T cell receptor beta chains below, sequenced in a study of blood T cell repertoires in COVID-19. Here immunoSEQ multiplex PCR was the method, and the copy in TCRdb shows in-frame clones only, minus some. The sample includes approximately 530,000 clones, roughly nine tenths of them seen just once. The sample was peripheral blood. Source of these receptors: a woman aged 50 to 60 with COVID-19, enrolled during active disease.

The rearrangement joins TRBV6-1 to TRBJ1-6; D is unresolved. The CDR3 is made up of 16 amino acids. Per germline, CDR1 MNHNS and CDR2 SASEGT. V lost 0 bases to trimming and J lost 11 bases, with 17 bases between them. DNA of the CDR3: TGTGCCAGCAGTGAAGCTTTGACTCGAGAATGGCCACCCCTCCACTTT. It encodes CASSEALTREWPPLHF.

This clone was picked up a small number of times. The same CDR3 is also encoded by other DNA sequences in this sample. V gene TRBV6-5 combines with J gene TRBJ1-2; D may be TRBD1 (5 bases). There are 12 residues in the CDR3. The germline V gene has CDR1 MNHEY and CDR2 SVGAGI. Trimming took 2 bases from V and 4 from J, leaving 5 bases between them. CDR3 DNA sequence: TGTGCCAGCAGTTACGACAGCTATGGCTACACCTTC. Translating it yields CASSYDSYGYTF.

The chain is built from TRBV7-3 and TRBJ2-1, with a weak D call TRBD1 (6 bases). The CDR3 loop spans 16 amino acids. Per germline, CDR1 SGHTA and CDR2 FQGTGA. Trimming removed 5 bases at V and 2 bases at J, with 16 bases between. Written as DNA, the CDR3 is TGTGCCAGCAGCCCCCAACAGGGTTTCACCTACAATGAGCAGTTCTTC. It encodes CASSPQQGFTYNEQFF.